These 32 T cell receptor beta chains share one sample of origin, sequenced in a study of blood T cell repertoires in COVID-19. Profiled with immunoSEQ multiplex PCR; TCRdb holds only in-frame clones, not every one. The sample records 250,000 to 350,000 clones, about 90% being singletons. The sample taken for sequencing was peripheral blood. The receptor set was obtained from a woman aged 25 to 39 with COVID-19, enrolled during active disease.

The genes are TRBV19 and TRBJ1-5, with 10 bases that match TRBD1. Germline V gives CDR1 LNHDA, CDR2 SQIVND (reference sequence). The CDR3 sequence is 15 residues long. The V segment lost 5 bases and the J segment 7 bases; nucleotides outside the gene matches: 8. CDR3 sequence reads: CASSFGTGVRQPQHF. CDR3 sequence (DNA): TGTGCCAGTAGTTTCGGGACAGGGGTACGACAGCCCCAGCATTTT.

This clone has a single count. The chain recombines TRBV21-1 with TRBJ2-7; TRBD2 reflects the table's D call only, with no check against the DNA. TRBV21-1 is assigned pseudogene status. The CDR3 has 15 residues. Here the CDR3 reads CASSKLARRRVEQYF. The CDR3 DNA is TGTGCCAGCAGCAAACTAGCCCGCCGGAGAGTGGAGCAGTACTTC.

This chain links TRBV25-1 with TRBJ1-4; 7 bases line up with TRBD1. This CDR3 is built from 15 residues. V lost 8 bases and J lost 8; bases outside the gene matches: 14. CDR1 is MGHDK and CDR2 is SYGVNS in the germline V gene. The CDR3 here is CASSPTEGAGEKLFF. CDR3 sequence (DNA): TGTGCCAGCTCTCCCACAGAGGGGGCCGGGGAAAAACTGTTTTTT. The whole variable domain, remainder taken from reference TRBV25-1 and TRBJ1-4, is EADIYQTPRYLVIGTGKKITLECSQTMGHDKMYWYQQDPGMELHLIHYSYGVNSTEKGDLSSESTVSRIRTEHFPLTLESARPSHTSQYLCASSPTEGAGEKLFFGSGTQLSVL.

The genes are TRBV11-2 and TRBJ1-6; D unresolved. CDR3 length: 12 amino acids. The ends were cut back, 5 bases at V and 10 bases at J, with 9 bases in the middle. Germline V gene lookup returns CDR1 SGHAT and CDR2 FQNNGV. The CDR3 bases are TGTGCCAGCAGCATAGGCGAATCACCCCTCCACTTT. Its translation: CASSIGESPLHF.

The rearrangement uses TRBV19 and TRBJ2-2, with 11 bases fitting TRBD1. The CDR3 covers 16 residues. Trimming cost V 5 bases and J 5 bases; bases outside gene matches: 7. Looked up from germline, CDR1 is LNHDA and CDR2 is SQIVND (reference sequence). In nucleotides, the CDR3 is TGTGCCAGTAGTTACGGACAGGGGGCTGGAACCGGGGAGCTGTTTTTT. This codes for CASSYGQGAGTGELFF.

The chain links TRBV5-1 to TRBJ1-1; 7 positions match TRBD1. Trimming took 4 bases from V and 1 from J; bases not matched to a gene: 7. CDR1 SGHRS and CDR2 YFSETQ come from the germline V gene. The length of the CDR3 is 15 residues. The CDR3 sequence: CASSPRTGANTEAFF. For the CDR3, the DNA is TGCGCCAGCAGCCCGCGAACAGGGGCGAACACTGAAGCTTTCTTT.

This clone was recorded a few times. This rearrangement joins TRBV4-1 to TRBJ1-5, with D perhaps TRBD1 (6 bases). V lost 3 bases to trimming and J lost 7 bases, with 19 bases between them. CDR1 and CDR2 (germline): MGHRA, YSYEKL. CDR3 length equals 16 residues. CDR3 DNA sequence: TGCGCCAGCAGCCACCCAGGACGGGACACAAAACAGCCCCAGCATTTT. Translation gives CASSHPGRDTKQPQHF.

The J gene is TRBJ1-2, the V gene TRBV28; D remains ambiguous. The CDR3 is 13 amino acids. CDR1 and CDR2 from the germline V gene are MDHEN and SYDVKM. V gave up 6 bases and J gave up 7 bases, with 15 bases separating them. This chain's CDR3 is CASSEGRGGGYTF. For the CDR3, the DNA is TGTGCCAGCAGCGAAGGCCGGGGAGGTGGCTACACCTTC.

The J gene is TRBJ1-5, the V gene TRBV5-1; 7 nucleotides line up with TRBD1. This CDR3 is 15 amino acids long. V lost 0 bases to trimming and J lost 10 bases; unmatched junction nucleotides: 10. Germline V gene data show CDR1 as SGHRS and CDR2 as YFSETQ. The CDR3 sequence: CASSLEGGRGGPQHF. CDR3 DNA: TGCGCCAGCAGCTTGGAGGGCGGGCGAGGGGGCCCCCAGCATTTT.

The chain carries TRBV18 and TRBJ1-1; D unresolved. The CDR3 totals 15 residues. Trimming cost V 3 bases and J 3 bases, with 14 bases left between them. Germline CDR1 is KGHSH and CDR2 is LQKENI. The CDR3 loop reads CASSPRPPRDTEAFF. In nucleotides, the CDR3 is TGTGCCAGCTCACCTCGTCCACCTCGGGACACTGAAGCTTTCTTT.

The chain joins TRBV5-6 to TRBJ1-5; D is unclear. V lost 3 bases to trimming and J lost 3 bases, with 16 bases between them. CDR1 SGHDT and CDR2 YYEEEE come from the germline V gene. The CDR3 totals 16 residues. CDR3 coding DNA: TGTGCCAGCAGCTATTCCCGGCGGGTCGCCAATCAGCCCCAGCATTTT. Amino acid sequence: CASSYSRRVANQPQHF.

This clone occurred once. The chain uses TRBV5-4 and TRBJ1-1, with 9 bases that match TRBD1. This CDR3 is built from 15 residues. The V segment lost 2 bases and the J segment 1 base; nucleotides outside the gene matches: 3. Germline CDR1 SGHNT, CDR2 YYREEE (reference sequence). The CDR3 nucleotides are TGTGCCAGCAGCTTACACAGGGGGCGGAACACTGAAGCTTTCTTT. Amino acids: CASSLHRGRNTEAFF. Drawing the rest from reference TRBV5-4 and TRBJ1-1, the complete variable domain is ETGVTQSPTHLIKTRGQQVTLRCSSQSGHNTVSWYQQALGQGPQFIFQYYREEENGRGNFPPRFSGLQFPNYSSELNVNALELDDSALYLCASSLHRGRNTEAFFGQGTRLTVV.

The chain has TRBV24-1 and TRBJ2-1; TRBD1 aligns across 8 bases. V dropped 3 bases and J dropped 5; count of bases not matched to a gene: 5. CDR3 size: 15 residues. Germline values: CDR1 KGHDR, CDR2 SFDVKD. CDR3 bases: TGTGCCACCAGTGATCGCGGACAGGGAAACAATGAGCAGTTCTTC. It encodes CATSDRGQGNNEQFF.

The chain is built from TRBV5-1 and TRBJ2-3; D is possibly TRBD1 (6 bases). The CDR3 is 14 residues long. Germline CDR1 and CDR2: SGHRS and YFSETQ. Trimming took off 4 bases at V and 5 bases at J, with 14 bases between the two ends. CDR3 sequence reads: CASSVTGTKDTQYF. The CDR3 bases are TGCGCCAGCAGCGTAACCGGGACAAAAGATACGCAGTATTTT.

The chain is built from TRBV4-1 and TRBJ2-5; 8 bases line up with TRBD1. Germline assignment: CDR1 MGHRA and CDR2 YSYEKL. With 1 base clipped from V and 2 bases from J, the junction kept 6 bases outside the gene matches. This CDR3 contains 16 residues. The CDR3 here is CASSQGTGLLQETQYF. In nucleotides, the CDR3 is TGCGCCAGCAGCCAAGGGACAGGGCTACTTCAAGAGACCCAGTACTTC.

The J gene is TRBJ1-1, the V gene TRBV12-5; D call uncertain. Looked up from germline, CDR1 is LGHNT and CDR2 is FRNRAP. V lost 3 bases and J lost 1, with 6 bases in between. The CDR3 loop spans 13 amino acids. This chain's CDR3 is CASGFQENTEAFF. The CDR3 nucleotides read TGTGCTAGTGGTTTTCAGGAGAACACTGAAGCTTTCTTT.

As DNA, the CDR3 is TGTGCCAGCAGTCCTCAGGGGGGCCCGAACACTGAAGCTTTCTTT. This encodes CASSPQGGPNTEAFF. The chain recombines TRBV6-6 with TRBJ1-1; 7 bases align to TRBD1. Germline V lookup: CDR1 MNHNY, CDR2 SVGAGI (reference sequence). V was pared by 5 bases and J by 1 base, with 7 bases of the junction left unmatched. The CDR3 sequence is 15 residues long.

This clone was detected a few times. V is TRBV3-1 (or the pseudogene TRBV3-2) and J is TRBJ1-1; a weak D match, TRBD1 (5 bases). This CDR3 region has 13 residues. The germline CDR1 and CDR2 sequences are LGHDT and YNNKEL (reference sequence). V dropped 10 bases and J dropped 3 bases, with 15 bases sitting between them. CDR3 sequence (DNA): TGTGCCACCCAGTCCAGGGCGGACACTGAAGCTTTCTTT. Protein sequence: CATQSRADTEAFF.

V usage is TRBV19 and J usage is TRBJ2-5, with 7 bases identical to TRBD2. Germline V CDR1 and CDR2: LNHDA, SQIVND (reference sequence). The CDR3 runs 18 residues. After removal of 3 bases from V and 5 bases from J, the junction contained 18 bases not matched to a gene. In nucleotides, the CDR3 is TGTGCCAGTAGTATGGGGGGGTCTCGTCGGGGTTTGGGTGAGACCCAGTACTTC. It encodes CASSMGGSRRGLGETQYF. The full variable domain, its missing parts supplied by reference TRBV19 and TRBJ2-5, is DGGITQSPKYLFRKEGQNVTLSCEQNLNHDAMYWYRQDPGQGLRLIYYSQIVNDFQKGDIAEGYSVSREKKESFPLTVTSAQKNPTAFYLCASSMGGSRRGLGETQYFGPGTRLLVL.

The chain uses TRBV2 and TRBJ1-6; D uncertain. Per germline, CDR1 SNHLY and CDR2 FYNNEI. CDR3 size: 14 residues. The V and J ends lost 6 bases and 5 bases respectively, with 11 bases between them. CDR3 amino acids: CASSPQNNNSPLHF. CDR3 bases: TGTGCCAGCAGCCCACAGAATAATAATTCACCCCTCCACTTT.

CDR3 in amino acids: CASKEVGTGGSAQHF. CDR3 in DNA: TGTGCCAGCAAGGAGGTTGGGACAGGGGGTTCGGCCCAGCATTTT. J is TRBJ1-5 and V is TRBV6-5, with 11 positions matching TRBD1. CDR1 is MNHEY, CDR2 SVGAGI, per germline. The CDR3 consists of 15 residues. V shed 7 bases, J shed 11 bases, and the junction held 13 bases outside the gene matches.

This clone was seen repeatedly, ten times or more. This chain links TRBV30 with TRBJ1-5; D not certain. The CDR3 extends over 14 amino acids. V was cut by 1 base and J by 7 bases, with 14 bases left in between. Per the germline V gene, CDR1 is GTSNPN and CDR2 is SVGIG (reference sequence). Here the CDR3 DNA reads TGTGCCTGGAGTGGAGGGAGGAGGGCCCAGCCCCAGCATTTT. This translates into CAWSGGRRAQPQHF.

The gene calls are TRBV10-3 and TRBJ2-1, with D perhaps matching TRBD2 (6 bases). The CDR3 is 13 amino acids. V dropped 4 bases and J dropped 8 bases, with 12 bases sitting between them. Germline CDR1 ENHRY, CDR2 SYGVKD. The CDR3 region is CAISVGGFHEQFF. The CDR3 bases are TGTGCCATCAGTGTTGGAGGGTTCCATGAGCAGTTCTTC.

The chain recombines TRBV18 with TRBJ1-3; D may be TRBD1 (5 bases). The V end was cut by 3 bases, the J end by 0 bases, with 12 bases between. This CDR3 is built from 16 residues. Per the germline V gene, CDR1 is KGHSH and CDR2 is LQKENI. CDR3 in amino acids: CASSPSDTSSGNTIYF. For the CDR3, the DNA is TGTGCCAGCTCACCTTCGGACACGAGCTCTGGAAACACCATATATTTT.

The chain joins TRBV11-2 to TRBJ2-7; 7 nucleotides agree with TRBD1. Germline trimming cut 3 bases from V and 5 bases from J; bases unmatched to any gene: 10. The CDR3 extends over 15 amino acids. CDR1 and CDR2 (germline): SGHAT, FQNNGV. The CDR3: CASSFFTGVRNEQYF. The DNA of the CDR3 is TGTGCCAGCAGCTTCTTTACAGGGGTACGGAACGAGCAGTACTTC.

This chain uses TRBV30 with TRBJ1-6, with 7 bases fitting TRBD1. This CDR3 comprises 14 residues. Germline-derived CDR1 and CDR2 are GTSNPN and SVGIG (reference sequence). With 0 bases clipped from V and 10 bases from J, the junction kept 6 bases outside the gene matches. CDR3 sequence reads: CAWSVRGRLSPLHF. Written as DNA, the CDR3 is TGTGCCTGGAGTGTCAGGGGGAGATTATCACCCCTCCACTTT.

For the CDR3, the DNA is TGCAGCACCAGAGACAGCTATGGCTACACCTTC. Its protein is CSTRDSYGYTF. The chain recombines TRBV29-1 with TRBJ1-2; TRBD1 might be the D (5 bases). Trimming took 8 bases from V and 4 from J, leaving 11 bases between them. The germline gives CDR1 SQVTM, CDR2 ANQGSEA. CDR3 length equals 11 residues.

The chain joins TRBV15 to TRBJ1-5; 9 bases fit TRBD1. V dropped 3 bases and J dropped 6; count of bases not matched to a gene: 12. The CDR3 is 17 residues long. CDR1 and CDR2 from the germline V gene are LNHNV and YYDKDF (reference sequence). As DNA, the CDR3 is TGTGCCACCAGCAGTGGGGGACAGGGCCTGGTGGGTCAGCCCCAGCATTTT. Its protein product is CATSSGGQGLVGQPQHF.

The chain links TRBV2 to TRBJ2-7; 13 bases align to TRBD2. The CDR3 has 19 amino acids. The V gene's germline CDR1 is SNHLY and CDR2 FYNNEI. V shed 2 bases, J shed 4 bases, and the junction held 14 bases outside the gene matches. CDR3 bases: TGTGCCAGCAGTGAATGGGGCCGGGGCGGGGGACTAGCGGGATACGAGCAGTACTTC. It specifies CASSEWGRGGGLAGYEQYF.

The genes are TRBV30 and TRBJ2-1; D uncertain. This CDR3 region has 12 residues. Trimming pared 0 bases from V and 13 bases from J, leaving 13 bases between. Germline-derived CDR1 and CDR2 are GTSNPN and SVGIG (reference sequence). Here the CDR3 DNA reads TGTGCCTGGAGTGTAGGAGCGACCTCCCAGTTCTTC. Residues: CAWSVGATSQFF.

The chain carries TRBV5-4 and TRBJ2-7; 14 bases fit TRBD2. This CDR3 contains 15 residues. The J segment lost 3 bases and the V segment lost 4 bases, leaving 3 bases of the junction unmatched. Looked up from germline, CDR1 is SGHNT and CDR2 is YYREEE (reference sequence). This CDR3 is CASSRLAGGLYEQYF. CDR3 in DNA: TGTGCCAGCAGCCGACTAGCGGGAGGGCTCTACGAGCAGTACTTC.

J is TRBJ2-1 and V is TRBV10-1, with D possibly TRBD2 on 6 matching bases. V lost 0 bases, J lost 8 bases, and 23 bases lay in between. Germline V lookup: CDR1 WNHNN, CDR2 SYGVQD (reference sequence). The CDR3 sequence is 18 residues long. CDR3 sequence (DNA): TGCGCCAGCAGTGAGTCGATGAGCGGGCCAACGAAAGGGGATGAGCAGTTCTTC. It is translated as CASSESMSGPTKGDEQFF.